Listed below are T cell receptor beta chains from one sample, sequenced in a study of CD8 T cells in Susac syndrome. TCRdb recomputed calls from the immunoSEQ multiplex PCR reads with MiXCR, one row per CDR3 protein. The table shows 200,000 to 250,000 distinct CDR3 sequences, with roughly 96% occurring only once. The sample was CD4+ T cells from PBMCs. These TCRs come from a human donor with multiple sclerosis. Each CDR3 is given with its conserved first and last residue. Fields, in order: CDR3 DNA, CDR3 protein, V gene, J gene, clone size, D gene. A D gene is named only where the DNA matches it firmly. Clone size is shown for a subset of rows, as once, few, many or a class of expanded clone.

TGTGCCACCAGCAGAGGTAGTGGCACAGATACGCAGTATTTT,CATSRGSGTDTQYF,TRBV15,TRBJ2-3,NA,NA
TGTGCCTGGAGTGGAGTGAATAGCAATCAGCCCCAGCATTTT,CAWSGVNSNQPQHF,TRBV30,TRBJ1-5,once,NA
TGTGCCAGCAGCGAAGAAGTGATTAACTATGGCTACACCTTC,CASSEEVINYGYTF,TRBV4-2,TRBJ1-2,NA,NA
TGCAGTGCGTCGGGACCCAAAGGGGACACCGGGGAGCTGTTTTTT,CSASGPKGDTGELFF,TRBV20-1,TRBJ2-2,NA,NA
TGTGCCAGCAGCGGGGGGAAAGGTGAAGCTTTCTTT,CASSGGKGEAFF,TRBV2,TRBJ1-1,NA,NA
TGCAGTGCCCGGGGCTCGAACAGGCAGTTCTTC,CSARGSNRQFF,TRBV20-1,TRBJ2-1,NA,NA
TGTGCTAGCAGCTTAGGCCTAGCGGGAGAGACCCAGTACTTC,CASSLGLAGETQYF,TRBV7-2,TRBJ2-5,few,TRBD2
TGTGCCTGGAGTTACAGGGGGCACCGCTATGGCTACACCTTC,CAWSYRGHRYGYTF,TRBV30,TRBJ1-2,NA,TRBD1
TGTGCCAGCAGCGTCGGGACGGACTATAATTCACCCCTCCACTTT,CASSVGTDYNSPLHF,TRBV9,TRBJ1-6,NA,NA
TGCAGTGCCAGGCGTAGCCAGGGGTACAATGAGCAGTTCTTC,CSARRSQGYNEQFF,TRBV20-1,TRBJ2-1,NA,NA
TGCAGCGCCGTCCTCGGGTCCAAAAACATTCAGTACTTC,CSAVLGSKNIQYF,TRBV29-1,TRBJ2-4,NA,NA
TGTGCCAGCAGCTTGTCGATGGGGACATCCTATGGCTACACCTTC,CASSLSMGTSYGYTF,TRBV11-2,TRBJ1-2,NA,NA
TGTGCCAGCACAGGGTCACCTAACTATGGCTACACCTTC,CASTGSPNYGYTF,TRBV28,TRBJ1-2,NA,NA
TGTGCCAGCAGTTTAACTCAGGGTCAGCCCCAGCATTTT,CASSLTQGQPQHF,TRBV12-3/TRBV12-4,TRBJ1-5,NA,NA
TGTGCCAGCAGTTTCGGGACTAACTACAATGAGCAGTTCTTC,CASSFGTNYNEQFF,TRBV12-3/TRBV12-4,TRBJ2-1,NA,TRBD2
TGCGCCAGCAGCTTCCCCTTTAGCTCTGGGGCCAACGTCCTGACTTTC,CASSFPFSSGANVLTF,TRBV5-1,TRBJ2-6,NA,NA
TGTGCCAGCAGTGACGAAGGACAGGGGAACACTGAAGCTTTCTTT,CASSDEGQGNTEAFF,TRBV9,TRBJ1-1,NA,TRBD1
TGCAGTGCTAGTAGAGGGGCCGGGGGTGAAAAACTGTTTTTT,CSASRGAGGEKLFF,TRBV20-1,TRBJ1-4,NA,NA
TGTGCCAGCAGCCAACCGATGACAGGAGCGTCGCCCTATGAAGCTTTCTTT,CASSQPMTGASPYEAFF,TRBV4-2,TRBJ1-1,NA,NA
TGTGCCAGCAGCTCTCAGGGAGGGTTTGGCTATGGCTACACCTTC,CASSSQGGFGYGYTF,TRBV7-3,TRBJ1-2,NA,NA
TGCAGTGCCCCGAAGCGGGGGGAACCTTACAATGAGCAGTTCTTC,CSAPKRGEPYNEQFF,TRBV20-1,TRBJ2-1,NA,TRBD2
TGTGCCAGCAGTTCGACTAGCTCCTACAATGAGCAGTTCTTC,CASSSTSSYNEQFF,TRBV3-1,TRBJ2-1,NA,NA
TGTGCCAGCAGTTCGATCAGGGTATACGGGCAGTACTTC,CASSSIRVYGQYF,TRBV12-3/TRBV12-4,TRBJ2-7,NA,NA
TGTGCCAGCAGTGAAGCGCGCGGACCCCAGGCTGAAGCTTTCTTT,CASSEARGPQAEAFF,TRBV2,TRBJ1-1,NA,NA
TGTGCCAGCAGCCAACGCAAACAGGGGGGCGAGCAGTACTTC,CASSQRKQGGEQYF,TRBV3-1,TRBJ2-7,NA,TRBD1
TGCAGCGTTGCGGGGGGTCAAGAGACCCAGTACTTC,CSVAGGQETQYF,TRBV29-1,TRBJ2-5,NA,TRBD2
TGTGCCAGCAGCCGGGCTTTCGAGGCCAACGTCCTGACTTTC,CASSRAFEANVLTF,TRBV3-1,TRBJ2-6,NA,NA
TGTGCCAGCAGCTTAGTGGGGGCCACGAACACCGGGGAGCTGTTTTTT,CASSLVGATNTGELFF,TRBV7-9,TRBJ2-2,NA,NA
TGTGCCAGCAGCGTGGCCGGACCGGGCAATTCACCCCTCCACTTT,CASSVAGPGNSPLHF,TRBV9,TRBJ1-6,NA,NA
TGTGCCATCAGTCTCTCAACCGGGACAGGCCTGGGATACACCTTC,CAISLSTGTGLGYTF,TRBV10-3,TRBJ1-2,NA,TRBD1
TGTGCCACCAGCAGGCGAACCGGGACAGGGAATTCACCCCTCCACTTT,CATSRRTGTGNSPLHF,TRBV15,TRBJ1-6,NA,TRBD1
TGTGCCAGCAGTTTCGACAGACCCAACACCGGGGAGCTGTTTTTT,CASSFDRPNTGELFF,TRBV2,TRBJ2-2,NA,NA
TGTGCCAGCAGTTTAGGGACAGGGTCTAACTATGGCTACACCTTC,CASSLGTGSNYGYTF,TRBV12-3/TRBV12-4,TRBJ1-2,few,TRBD1
TGCAGTGCTAGAGATCAGACACAACCCGGGACTAACAATGAGCAGTTCTTC,CSARDQTQPGTNNEQFF,TRBV20-1,TRBJ2-1,NA,TRBD2
TGTGCCGGCAATCGGGGGTTTAGTGGTGGGGCCAACGTCCTGACTTTC,CAGNRGFSGGANVLTF,TRBV2,TRBJ2-6,NA,NA
TGCAGCGTTGTTCGTATAGGGTCCTACAATGAGCAGTTCTTC,CSVVRIGSYNEQFF,TRBV29-1,TRBJ2-1,NA,NA
TGTGCCAGCAGTGTTCCCAAGGGGGGCACAGATACGCAGTATTTT,CASSVPKGGTDTQYF,TRBV6-1,TRBJ2-3,NA,NA
TGTGCCAGCAGCCAAGATCCTAGCGGATATGAGCAGTTCTTC,CASSQDPSGYEQFF,TRBV14,TRBJ2-1,NA,TRBD2
TGTGCCAGCAGCGTAGGCCCTGAGCAGTTCTTC,CASSVGPEQFF,TRBV9,TRBJ2-1,NA,NA
TGTGCCACCTCCCTCGGGGGTAGCACAGATACGCAGTATTTT,CATSLGGSTDTQYF,TRBV28,TRBJ2-3,NA,NA
TGCAGTGCTAGGCAGAGCTCCTACGAGCAGTACTTC,CSARQSSYEQYF,TRBV20-1,TRBJ2-7,few,NA
TGTGCCAGCAGTTTATTTGGCCAGGGGGCATGGGAGCAGTACTTC,CASSLFGQGAWEQYF,TRBV28,TRBJ2-7,NA,TRBD1
TGTGCCAGCAGTTTTATCAGGGAAGCCGGGGAGCTGTTTTTT,CASSFIREAGELFF,TRBV28,TRBJ2-2,NA,NA
TGCGCCAGCAGCTTGGCCGGGGGAATTGGGGCCTACGAGCAGTACTTC,CASSLAGGIGAYEQYF,TRBV5-1,TRBJ2-7,NA,NA
TGTGCCAGCAGACGATGGGACGGATACAATCAGCCCCAGCATTTT,CASRRWDGYNQPQHF,TRBV27,TRBJ1-5,NA,NA
TGTGCCACCAGCAGAGACGGCATCAATGAGCAGTTCTTC,CATSRDGINEQFF,TRBV15,TRBJ2-1,once,NA
TGCGCCAGCGGCGCCGGGACACCAACTAATGAAAAACTGTTTTTT,CASGAGTPTNEKLFF,TRBV23-1,TRBJ1-4,NA,NA
TGTGCCATCAGTGAGTCGGAGACCCAGTACTTC,CAISESETQYF,TRBV10-3,TRBJ2-5,NA,NA
TGTGCCAGCAGTTTAAGTCGGGGACGCACAGATACGCAGTATTTT,CASSLSRGRTDTQYF,TRBV12-3/TRBV12-4,TRBJ2-3,few,NA
TGCGCCAGCACCATCTCGTCCCAGGGTAACGAGCAGTACTTC,CASTISSQGNEQYF,TRBV5-1,TRBJ2-7,NA,NA